A selection of T cell receptor beta chains follows, all from one sample in a study of T-cell reconstitution after alpha-beta-depleted transplantation in children. TCRdb re-derived calls from the PCR reads in MiXCR, one entry per CDR3 protein. The data hold 700,000 to 850,000 distinct CDR3 sequences, with roughly 16% observed a single time. The sample in question was PBMCs, mostly from graft donor cells, obtained 360 days after TCRalphabeta/CD19-depleted stem cell transplant. All receptors come from a male patient younger than 18 who had a stem cell transplant for acute lymphoblastic leukemia, so the T cells may come from the graft donor. Both conserved end residues are part of each CDR3. Fields, in order: V gene, clone size, D gene, J gene, CDR3 protein, CDR3 DNA. The D gene is left open where the match is weak. Some rows mark clone size as missing; the rest say once, few, many or name a class of expanded clone.

>TRBV3-1|many|TRBD1|TRBJ2-3
CASSQDRGDTQYF
TGTGCCAGCAGCCAGGACAGGGGAGATACGCAGTATTTT
>TRBV4-1|many|TRBD2|TRBJ2-7
CASSQASGRATEQYF
TGCGCCAGCAGCCAAGCTAGCGGGAGGGCCACCGAGCAGTACTTC
>TRBV7-9|-|-|TRBJ2-1
CASSISGENEQFF
TGTGCCAGCAGCATTTCTGGGGAGAATGAGCAGTTCTTC
>TRBV2|few|TRBD1|TRBJ2-1
CASSPGTALPYNEQFF
TGTGCCAGCAGCCCTGGGACAGCCCTGCCCTACAATGAGCAGTTCTTC
>TRBV27|-|-|TRBJ2-2
CASSGQPTTGELFF
TGTGCCAGCAGTGGGCAGCCCACCACCGGGGAGCTGTTTTTT
>TRBV12-3/TRBV12-4|-|TRBD1|TRBJ2-7
CASSSGDRRYEQYF
TGTGCCAGCAGTTCTGGGGACAGGCGTTACGAGCAGTACTTC
>TRBV20-1|few|TRBD1|TRBJ1-4
CSAKTGGGEKLFF
TGCAGTGCAAAGACAGGGGGAGGCGAAAAACTGTTTTTT
>TRBV6-5|few|-|TRBJ2-5
CASSYVSMETQYF
TGTGCCAGCAGTTACGTATCCATGGAGACCCAGTACTTC
>TRBV4-2|-|-|TRBJ2-2
CASSQRIVNTGELFF
TGTGCCAGCAGCCAAAGGATTGTGAACACCGGGGAGCTGTTTTTT
>TRBV7-9|-|-|TRBJ2-7
CASSWVSSSYEQYF
TGTGCCAGCAGCTGGGTCTCGAGCTCCTACGAGCAGTACTTC
>TRBV7-9|-|TRBD1|TRBJ1-1
CASSTTTGWVTEAFF
TGTGCCAGCAGCACGACGACAGGGTGGGTCACTGAAGCTTTCTTT
>TRBV6-5|few|-|TRBJ2-2
CASSYFMDTGELFF
TGTGCCAGCAGTTACTTTATGGACACCGGGGAGCTGTTTTTT
>TRBV20-1|-|TRBD2|TRBJ2-4
CSARDRTSGGVAKNIQYF
TGCAGTGCTAGAGATAGGACTAGCGGGGGGGTAGCCAAAAACATTCAGTACTTC
>TRBV12-3/TRBV12-4|-|TRBD1|TRBJ1-4
CASSPTGTGFEKLFF
TGTGCCAGCAGTCCTACCGGGACAGGGTTTGAAAAACTGTTTTTT
>TRBV5-1|few|TRBD2|TRBJ2-2
CASRLAGGPAGELFF
TGCGCCAGCCGACTAGCGGGAGGGCCAGCCGGGGAGCTGTTTTTT
>TRBV5-1|many|-|TRBJ2-5
CASSLVGGQETQYF
TGTGCCAGCAGTTTGGTCGGGGGACAAGAGACCCAGTACTTC
>TRBV20-1|few|-|TRBJ2-1
CSARDPLRTSSYNEQFF
TGCAGTGCTAGAGACCCACTTCGCACCTCTTCCTACAATGAGCAGTTCTTC
>TRBV7-2|-|TRBD1|TRBJ2-5
CASSLGRGRGKKETQYF
TGTGCCAGCAGCTTGGGCAGGGGGAGAGGGAAGAAAGAGACCCAGTACTTC
>TRBV4-1|many|-|TRBJ2-1
CASSPWGRNEQFF
TGCGCCAGCAGCCCATGGGGGCGAAATGAGCAGTTCTTC
>TRBV7-2|few|TRBD1|TRBJ2-1
CASSLAKFTGTGLVDEQFF
TGTGCCAGCAGCTTAGCTAAGTTTACCGGGACAGGGTTAGTCGATGAGCAGTTCTTC
>TRBV5-1|few|-|TRBJ1-2
CASSLDFSGSGYTF
TGCGCCAGCAGCTTGGATTTTTCGGGGAGTGGCTACACCTTC
>TRBV7-9|-|TRBD1|TRBJ2-3
CASSPTGTGTDTQYF
TGTGCCAGCAGCCCCACCGGGACAGGCACAGATACGCAGTATTTT
>TRBV20-1|-|-|TRBJ2-7
CSGIAETTYEQYF
TGCAGTGGGATAGCGGAAACGACCTACGAGCAGTACTTC
>TRBV12-3/TRBV12-4|-|-|TRBJ1-2
CASRVRGGQTF
TGTGCCAGCAGAGTAAGGGGGGGCCAGACCTTC
>TRBV12-3/TRBV12-4|-|TRBD1|TRBJ2-7
CASGRTGGNHEQYF
TGTGCCAGCGGTAGGACAGGGGGTAACCACGAGCAGTACTTC